Following are 17 T cell receptor beta chains from one sample sequenced in a study of shared clonotypes between healthy human individuals. Produced via immunoSEQ multiplex PCR; TCRdb's table is partial and in-frame only. The data contain millions of clones, 85% to 95% of them seen just once; the ten biggest clones take up 0.1% to 0.15%. The sample consisted of naive CD4+ T cells sorted from blood. As for subset: CD45RA+ positively selected. These receptors were obtained from a man younger than 35 in good health.

This rearrangement joins TRBV10-3 to TRBJ2-1, with D perhaps matching TRBD2 (5 bases). The V end lost 0 bases, the J end lost 11 bases, and 11 bases lay between the germline ends. The CDR3 is made up of 13 amino acids. Germline CDR1 and CDR2: ENHRY and SYGVKD. The CDR3 region is CAISESSDYKQFF. The CDR3 coding sequence is TGTGCCATCAGTGAGTCTTCCGACTATAAGCAGTTCTTC.

The gene calls are TRBV10-2 and TRBJ2-5; 9 nucleotides align to TRBD1. V dropped 3 bases and J dropped 5; count of bases not matched to a gene: 16. There are 18 residues in the CDR3. Germline CDR1 is WSHSY and CDR2 is SAAADI. The CDR3 sequence: CASSEYRDRVLAKETQYF. The CDR3 DNA follows: TGCGCCAGCAGTGAATACCGGGACAGGGTTCTAGCTAAGGAGACCCAGTACTTC.

V gene TRBV5-1 combines with J gene TRBJ1-1, with no clear D. Germline CDR1 is SGHRS and CDR2 is YFSETQ. Trimming took off 3 bases at V and 6 bases at J, with 9 bases between the two ends. This CDR3 has 12 residues. The CDR3 nucleotides are TGCGCCAGCAGCTCCGGCGGCTCTGAAGCTTTCTTT. It specifies CASSSGGSEAFF. Full variable domain (remainder filled in from reference TRBV5-1 and TRBJ1-1): KAGVTQTPRYLIKTRGQQVTLSCSPISGHRSVSWYQQTPGQGLQFLFEYFSETQRNKGNFPGRFSGRQFSNSRSEMNVSTLELGDSALYLCASSSGGSEAFFGQGTRLTVV.

This clone was seen a handful of times. This sample includes further DNA sequences coding for the same CDR3. The gene calls are TRBV7-9 and TRBJ1-4; no firm D call. Germline CDR1 and CDR2: SEHNR and FQNEAQ (reference sequence). This CDR3 is built from 15 residues. The V gene lost 0 bases and the J gene lost 2 bases, with 7 bases spanning the gap. For the CDR3, the DNA is TGTGCCAGCAGCTTAGCGGCAGAGACTAATGAAAAACTGTTTTTT. It codes for CASSLAAETNEKLFF.

This chain uses TRBV10-3 with TRBJ1-3; TRBD1 aligns across 9 bases. CDR3 size: 16 residues. In germline, CDR1 is ENHRY, CDR2 SYGVKD. V dropped 4 bases and J dropped 9; count of bases not matched to a gene: 13. CDR3 protein: CAISVSRRDRAATIYF. CDR3 nucleotides: TGTGCCATCAGTGTCTCACGCCGGGACAGGGCGGCCACCATATATTTT.

The count of this clone is one. The gene calls are TRBV4-3 and TRBJ1-2; TRBD1 might be the D (5 bases). Germline-derived CDR1 and CDR2 are LGHNA and YSLEER. The CDR3 extends over 15 amino acids. V was clipped by 3 bases and J by 5 bases, with 16 bases between them. The CDR3 sequence: CASSQKLGGLYGYTF. CDR3 nucleotides: TGCGCCAGCAGCCAGAAGCTGGGGGGTTTGTATGGCTACACCTTC.

This clone has a single count. The chain is built from TRBV5-1 and TRBJ2-7; tentative D call: TRBD1 (6 bases). The V gene lost 6 bases and the J gene lost 5 bases, with 18 bases spanning the gap. This CDR3 contains 14 residues. Germline CDR1 reads SGHRS; CDR2 reads YFSETQ. CDR3 amino acids: CASNPDQRTDEQYF. The CDR3, as DNA: TGCGCCAGCAATCCGGATCAGAGGACAGACGAGCAGTACTTC.

The chain employs TRBV19 and TRBJ1-2; tentatively, D is TRBD1 (6 bases). Germline-derived CDR1 and CDR2 are LNHDA and SQIVND (reference sequence). The CDR3 has 13 residues. V was trimmed by 8 bases and J by 2 bases, leaving 12 bases between them. CDR3 amino acids: CASGGQANYGYTF. CDR3 sequence (DNA): TGTGCCAGTGGGGGCCAGGCCAACTATGGCTACACCTTC.

The chain links TRBV5-8 to TRBJ1-6, with 7 bases lining up with TRBD1. The V gene end was trimmed by 6 bases and the J gene end by 7 bases; junction bases not matched to a gene: 7. The CDR3 sequence is 14 residues long. CDR1 is SGHTS and CDR2 is YDEGEE in the germline V gene. The CDR3 coding sequence is TGTGCCAGCAACCGGGACAGCTTCAATTCACCCCTCCACTTT. Protein sequence: CASNRDSFNSPLHF.

A word on this clone: Sequence at one end of the junction differs from germline and may be a read error. This rearrangement joins TRBV5-1 to TRBJ2-4; D is uncertain. There are 17 residues in the CDR3. Germline loops: CDR1 SGHRS, CDR2 YFSETQ. This chain's CDR3 is CASSLGGNTHPKNIQYF. As DNA, the CDR3 is TGCGCCAGCAGTTTGGGTGGGAACACCCACCCCAAAAACATTCAGTACTTC.

Note on this clone: The same CDR3 arises from other DNA sequences in this sample as well. The chain couples TRBV5-1 to TRBJ1-1; D remains unclear. Germline V CDR1 and CDR2: SGHRS, YFSETQ. This CDR3 is built from 13 residues. Trimming removed 0 bases at V and 4 bases at J, with 7 bases between. The CDR3 sequence is CASSLGAGTEAFF. In nucleotides, the CDR3 is TGCGCCAGCAGCTTGGGGGCCGGCACTGAAGCTTTCTTT.

The chain has TRBV19 and TRBJ2-7, with 11 bases aligning to TRBD2. Germline V gives CDR1 LNHDA, CDR2 SQIVND (reference sequence). The CDR3 has 15 amino acids. The J segment lost 4 bases and the V segment lost 3 bases, leaving 5 bases of the junction unmatched. Here the CDR3 reads CASSISPSGRYEQYF. The CDR3 coding sequence is TGTGCCAGTAGTATTTCCCCTAGCGGGAGGTACGAGCAGTACTTC.

In this sample, this clone turned up once. The chain employs TRBV27 and TRBJ2-3; D is undetermined. The germline V and J ends were trimmed by 4 bases and 3 bases, with 5 bases remaining between them. The V gene's germline CDR1 is MNHEY and CDR2 SMNVEV (reference sequence). The CDR3 runs to 12 residues. The CDR3 protein is CASSYRTDTQYF. The CDR3 DNA sequence: TGTGCCAGCAGTTATCGTACAGATACGCAGTATTTT.

The V call is TRBV30, the J call TRBJ2-5; 12 nucleotides align to TRBD1. The CDR3 runs 13 residues. V lost 8 bases to trimming and J lost 2 bases; unmatched junction nucleotides: 3. Germline V gene data show CDR1 as GTSNPN and CDR2 as SVGIG (reference sequence). CDR3 protein: CAGTGGWQETQYF. The CDR3 nucleotides read TGTGCCGGGACAGGGGGCTGGCAAGAGACCCAGTACTTC.

The genes are TRBV9 and TRBJ2-1; tentative D call: TRBD1 (6 bases). Germline CDR1 is SGDLS and CDR2 is YYNGEE. CDR3 length equals 14 residues. V gave up 0 bases and J gave up 6 bases, with 10 bases separating them. The CDR3 loop reads CASSVVQGGNEQFF. In nucleotides, the CDR3 is TGTGCCAGCAGCGTAGTACAGGGCGGCAATGAGCAGTTCTTC.

This clone appeared a single time. The CDR3 spells CASWGTSYNEQFF. In DNA, the CDR3 is TGTGCCAGCTGGGGGACATCCTACAATGAGCAGTTCTTC. J is TRBJ2-1 and V is TRBV28, with a possible D match to TRBD1 (6 bases). CDR1 is MDHEN, CDR2 SYDVKM, per germline. Trimming removed 8 bases from V and 1 base from J, with 9 bases in between. The CDR3 totals 13 residues.

Concerning this clone itself: The same CDR3 is also encoded by other DNA sequences in this sample. The chain is built from TRBV18 and TRBJ2-5; perhaps TRBD1 as D (5 bases). CDR1 and CDR2 (germline): KGHSH, LQKENI. This CDR3 has 13 residues. Trimming stripped 5 bases from V and 2 bases from J, with 9 bases between. CDR3: CASSIRQQETQYF. For the CDR3, the DNA is TGTGCCAGCTCAATTAGACAGCAAGAGACCCAGTACTTC.